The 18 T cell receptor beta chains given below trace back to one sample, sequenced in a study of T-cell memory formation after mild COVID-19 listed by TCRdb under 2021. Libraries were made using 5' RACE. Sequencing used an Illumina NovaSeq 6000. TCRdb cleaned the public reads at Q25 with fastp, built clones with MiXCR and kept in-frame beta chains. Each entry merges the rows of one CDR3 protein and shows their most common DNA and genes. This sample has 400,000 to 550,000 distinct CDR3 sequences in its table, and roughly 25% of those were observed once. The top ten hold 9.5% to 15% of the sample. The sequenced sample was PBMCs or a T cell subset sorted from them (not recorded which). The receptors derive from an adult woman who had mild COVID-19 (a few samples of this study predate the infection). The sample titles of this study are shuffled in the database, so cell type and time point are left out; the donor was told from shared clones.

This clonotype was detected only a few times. The CDR3: CASSPPGGNKNIQYF. The CDR3 coding sequence is TGTGCCAGCTCACCCCCTGGCGGGAACAAAAACATTCAGTACTTC. V is TRBV18 and J is TRBJ2-4; D perhaps matches TRBD2 (6 bases). The CDR3 runs 15 residues. The V and J ends lost 3 bases and 3 bases respectively, with 12 bases between them. The V gene's germline CDR1 is KGHSH and CDR2 LQKENI.

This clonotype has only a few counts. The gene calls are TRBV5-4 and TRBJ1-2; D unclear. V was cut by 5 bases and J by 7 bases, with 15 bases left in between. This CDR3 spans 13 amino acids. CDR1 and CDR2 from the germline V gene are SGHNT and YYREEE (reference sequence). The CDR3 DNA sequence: TGTGCCAGCAGTATTCCCGGTCGCATTGGCTACACCTTC. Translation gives CASSIPGRIGYTF.

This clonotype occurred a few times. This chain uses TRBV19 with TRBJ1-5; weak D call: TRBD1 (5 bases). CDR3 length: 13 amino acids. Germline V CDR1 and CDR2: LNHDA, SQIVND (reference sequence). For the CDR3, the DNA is TGTGCGGCGGGGCCAGATTCCAATCAGCCCCAGCATTTT. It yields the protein CAAGPDSNQPQHF.

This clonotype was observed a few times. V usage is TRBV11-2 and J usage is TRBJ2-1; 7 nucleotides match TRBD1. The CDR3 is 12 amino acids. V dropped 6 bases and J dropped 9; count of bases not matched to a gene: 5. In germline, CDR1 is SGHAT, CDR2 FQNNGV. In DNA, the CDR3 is TGTGCCAGCAGATCCACAGGGGTTGAGCAGTTCTTC. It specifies CASRSTGVEQFF.

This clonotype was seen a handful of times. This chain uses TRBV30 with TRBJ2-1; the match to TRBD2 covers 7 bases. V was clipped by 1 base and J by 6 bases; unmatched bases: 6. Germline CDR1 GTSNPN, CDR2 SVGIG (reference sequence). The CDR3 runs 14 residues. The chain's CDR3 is CAWSGLRGSNEQFF. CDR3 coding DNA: TGTGCCTGGAGTGGTCTTCGCGGGAGCAATGAGCAGTTCTTC.

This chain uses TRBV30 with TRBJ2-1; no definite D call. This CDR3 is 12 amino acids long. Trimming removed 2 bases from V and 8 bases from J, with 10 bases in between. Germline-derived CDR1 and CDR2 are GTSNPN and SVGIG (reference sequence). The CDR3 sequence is CAWSTTRDEQFF. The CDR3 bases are TGTGCCTGGAGTACGACCCGAGATGAGCAGTTCTTC.

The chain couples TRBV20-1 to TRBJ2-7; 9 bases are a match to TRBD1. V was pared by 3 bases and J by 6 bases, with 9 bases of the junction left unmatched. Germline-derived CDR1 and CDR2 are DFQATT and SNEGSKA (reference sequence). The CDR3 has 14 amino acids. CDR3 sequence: CSARGGQGPSEQYF. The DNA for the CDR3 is TGCAGTGCTAGGGGGGGACAGGGTCCCTCCGAGCAGTACTTC.

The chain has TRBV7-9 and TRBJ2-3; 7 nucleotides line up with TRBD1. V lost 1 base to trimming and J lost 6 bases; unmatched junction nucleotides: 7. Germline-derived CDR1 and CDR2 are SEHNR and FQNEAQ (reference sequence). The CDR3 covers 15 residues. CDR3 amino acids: CASSLGGGEGDTQYF. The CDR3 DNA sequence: TGTGCCAGCAGCTTAGGAGGGGGCGAAGGGGATACGCAGTATTTT.

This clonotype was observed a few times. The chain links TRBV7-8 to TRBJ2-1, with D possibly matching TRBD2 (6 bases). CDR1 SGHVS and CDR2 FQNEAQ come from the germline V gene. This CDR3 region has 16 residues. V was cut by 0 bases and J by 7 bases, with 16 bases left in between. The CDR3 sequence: CASSLAVSGGWNEQFF. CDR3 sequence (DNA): TGTGCCAGCAGCTTAGCGGTTAGCGGAGGTTGGAATGAGCAGTTCTTC. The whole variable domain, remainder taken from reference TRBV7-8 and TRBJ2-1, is GAGVSQSPRYKVAKRGQDVALRCDPISGHVSLFWYQQALGQGPEFLTYFQNEAQLDKSGLPSDRFFAERPEGSVSTLKIQRTQQEDSAVYLCASSLAVSGGWNEQFFGPGTRLTVL.

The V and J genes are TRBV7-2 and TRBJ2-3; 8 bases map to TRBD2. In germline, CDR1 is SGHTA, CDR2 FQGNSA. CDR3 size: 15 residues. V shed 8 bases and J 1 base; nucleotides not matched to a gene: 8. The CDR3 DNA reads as TGTGCCAGCGTCCCAACTAGCGGTCGCACAGATACGCAGTATTTT. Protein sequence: CASVPTSGRTDTQYF.

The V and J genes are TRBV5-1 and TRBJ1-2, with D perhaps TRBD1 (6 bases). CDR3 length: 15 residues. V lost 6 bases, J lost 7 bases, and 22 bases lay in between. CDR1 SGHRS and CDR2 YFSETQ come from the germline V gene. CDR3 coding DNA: TGCGCCAGCACCGGAGGGGACACTCACTTGGGTGGCTACACCTTC. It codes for CASTGGDTHLGGYTF.

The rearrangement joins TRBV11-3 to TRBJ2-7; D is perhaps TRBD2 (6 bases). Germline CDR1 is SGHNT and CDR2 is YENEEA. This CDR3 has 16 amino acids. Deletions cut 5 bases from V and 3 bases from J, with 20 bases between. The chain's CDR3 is CASSPPGTWRNYEQYF. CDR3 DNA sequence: TGTGCCAGCAGCCCTCCCGGGACTTGGCGGAACTACGAGCAGTACTTC.

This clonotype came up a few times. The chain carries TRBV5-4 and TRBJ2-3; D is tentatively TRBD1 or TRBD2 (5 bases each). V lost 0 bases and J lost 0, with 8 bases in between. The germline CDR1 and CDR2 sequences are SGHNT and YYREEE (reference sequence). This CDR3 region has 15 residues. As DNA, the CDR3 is TGTGCCAGCAGCTTGGTGGGACGAAGCACAGATACGCAGTATTTT. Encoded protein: CASSLVGRSTDTQYF.

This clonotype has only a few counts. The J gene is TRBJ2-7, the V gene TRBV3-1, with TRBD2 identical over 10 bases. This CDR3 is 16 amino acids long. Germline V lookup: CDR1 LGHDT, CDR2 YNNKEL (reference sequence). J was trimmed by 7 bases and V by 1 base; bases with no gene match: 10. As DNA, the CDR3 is TGTGCCAGCAGCCAAGGGACTAGCGGCAGGCTCTGGGAGCAGTACTTC. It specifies CASSQGTSGRLWEQYF.

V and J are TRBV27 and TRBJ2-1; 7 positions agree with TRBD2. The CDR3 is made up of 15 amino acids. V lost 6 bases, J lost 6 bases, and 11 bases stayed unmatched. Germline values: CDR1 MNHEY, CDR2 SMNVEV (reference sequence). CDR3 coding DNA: TGTGCCAGCAGCTCCGGGACTACAACGGGCAATGAGCAGTTCTTC. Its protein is CASSSGTTTGNEQFF.

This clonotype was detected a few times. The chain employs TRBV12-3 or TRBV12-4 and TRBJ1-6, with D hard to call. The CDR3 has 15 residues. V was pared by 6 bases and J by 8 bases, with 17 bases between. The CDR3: CASSPLRAGDSPLHF. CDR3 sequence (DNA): TGTGCCAGCAGCCCCCTGCGGGCGGGCGATTCACCCCTCCACTTT.

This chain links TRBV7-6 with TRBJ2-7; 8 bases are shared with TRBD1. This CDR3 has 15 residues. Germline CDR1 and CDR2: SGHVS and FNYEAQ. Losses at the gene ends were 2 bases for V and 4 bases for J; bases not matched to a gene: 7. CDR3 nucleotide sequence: TGTGCCAGCAGCTTACCGGGACAGGAATCTTACGAGCAGTACTTC. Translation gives CASSLPGQESYEQYF.

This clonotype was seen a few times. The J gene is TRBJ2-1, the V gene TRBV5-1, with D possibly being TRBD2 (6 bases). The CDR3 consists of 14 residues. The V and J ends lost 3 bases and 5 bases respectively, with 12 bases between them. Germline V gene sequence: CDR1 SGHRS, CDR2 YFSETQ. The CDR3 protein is CASSSGDSNNEQFF. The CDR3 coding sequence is TGCGCCAGCAGCTCTGGGGACTCAAACAATGAGCAGTTCTTC.